This T cell receptor beta chain was sequenced during a study of blood T cell repertoires in COVID-19. Turning to the study itself: The United States, Italy and Spain were the sources of the acute and convalescent COVID-19 samples.

In the original workflow: Reference gene primer amplification gave nucleated cell count estimates. The table came from immunoSEQ multiplex PCR; TCRdb's copy has only in-frame clones and leaves some out. D and trimming were read from the DNA, whereas the V and J calls and clone size are those reported in that table. This table has approximately 280,000 clones, roughly 89% appearing once. V was pared by 0 bases and J by 5 bases, with 3 bases between. The CDR3 extends over 12 amino acids. Per germline, CDR1 LGHNA and CDR2 YSLEER. Adults between roughly 18 and 95 years of age took part from under 30 US areas. Comment on this clone: This specimen includes other DNA sequences encoding the same CDR3.

Input material: PBMCs or T cells enriched from blood (not recorded which). This chain joins TRBV4-3 and TRBJ2-3; D remains ambiguous. The sequence was collected from a woman aged 18-35 years with acute COVID-19. This CDR3 reads CASSQDRDTQYF. The CDR3 DNA sequence: TGCGCCAGCAGCCAAGATAGAGATACGCAGTATTTT.